This TCR beta chain was recorded in a study of neurological immune-mediated disorders. Looked up from germline, CDR1 is SNHLY and CDR2 is FYNNEI. The length of the CDR3 is 13 residues. Germline trimming cut 6 bases from V and 8 bases from J; bases unmatched to any gene: 8. This clonotype was detected many times. TCRdb re-called the 5' RACE reads through MiXCR, storing one row per CDR3 protein. The sample has roughly 20,000 distinct CDR3 sequences, roughly a sixth seen once. The chain joins TRBV2 to TRBJ1-2, with 8 bases fitting TRBD1. The sample comprised CD8+ T cells from blood. This clonotype originated in a young woman with multiple sclerosis. The CDR3 DNA is TGTGCCAGCAGCCAGTTGACAGGGGACGGCTACACCTTC. It yields the protein CASSQLTGDGYTF.